One and the same sample provided the 26 T cell receptor beta chains below, sequenced in a study of PD-1 blockade in classical Hodgkin lymphoma. Time point reported: cycle 4 day 1 (C4D1), after five to seven weeks of nivolumab. No patient escaped relapse after autologous stem cell transplantation, and brentuximab vedotin exposure varied. TCRdb's table, derived via immunoSEQ multiplex PCR, lists solely in-frame clones and lacks some. The repertoire holds about 39,000 clones, with 77% as singletons. The sequences come from peripheral blood mononuclear cells (PBMCs), collected before the fourth cycle of nivolumab. The receptors derive from a human donor with classical Hodgkin lymphoma.

This clone ranks as medium-sized. Additional DNA sequences in this sample encode the identical CDR3. The rearrangement uses TRBV5-5 and TRBJ2-7; D not certain. The ends were cut back, 0 bases at V and 4 bases at J, with 5 bases in the middle. The CDR3 extends over 12 amino acids. Germline CDR1 SGHKS, CDR2 YYEKEE (reference sequence). CDR3 loop: CASSLVGYEQYF. In DNA form, the CDR3 reads TGTGCCAGCAGCTTGGTGGGGTACGAGCAGTACTTC.

The rearrangement uses TRBV28 and TRBJ2-3, with D tentatively TRBD1 or TRBD2 (6 bases each). The CDR3 length is 14 residues. CDR1 is MDHEN, CDR2 SYDVKM, per germline. The V end lost 6 bases, the J end lost 6 bases, and 16 bases lay between the germline ends. The CDR3 region has the DNA TGTGCCAGCAGCCTAGATCAGGGGAGGGATACGCAGTATTTT. Its translation: CASSLDQGRDTQYF.

V and J are TRBV5-1 and TRBJ2-5; tentatively, D is TRBD1 (6 bases). V was cut by 3 bases and J by 1 base, with 13 bases left in between. Per the germline V gene, CDR1 is SGHRS and CDR2 is YFSETQ. This CDR3 is built from 15 residues. For the CDR3, the DNA is TGCGCCAGCAGCTCCGAACAGGGCCCCCAAGAGACCCAGTACTTC. This codes for CASSSEQGPQETQYF.

This chain uses TRBV6-6 with TRBJ2-7, with 8 bases fitting TRBD1. V shed 2 bases, J shed 2 bases, and the junction held 5 bases outside the gene matches. The CDR3 runs to 15 residues. Germline CDR1 reads MNHNY; CDR2 reads SVGAGI (reference sequence). CDR3 coding DNA: TGTGCCAGCAGTTACGACAGGGGAAACACCTACGAGCAGTACTTC. Its translation: CASSYDRGNTYEQYF.

This clone has only a few counts. The chain employs TRBV2 and TRBJ1-1; perhaps TRBD1 as D (5 bases). The germline V and J ends were trimmed by 4 bases and 5 bases, with 14 bases remaining between them. The CDR3 totals 14 residues. Looked up from germline, CDR1 is SNHLY and CDR2 is FYNNEI. This CDR3 is CASSVGQGETEAFF. Written as DNA, the CDR3 is TGTGCCAGCAGTGTCGGGCAGGGAGAGACTGAAGCTTTCTTT.

The CDR3 DNA follows: TGCGCCAGCAGTGAGAGTAGGGGCACAGATACGCAGTATTTT. Amino acids: CASSESRGTDTQYF. The chain is built from TRBV10-1 and TRBJ2-3; D gene ambiguous. Germline V gene data show CDR1 as WNHNN and CDR2 as SYGVQD (reference sequence). The CDR3 contains 14 residues. V was trimmed by 2 bases and J by 1 base, leaving 7 bases between them.

The rearrangement uses TRBV4-2 and TRBJ2-2, with TRBD2 matching 7 bases. The CDR3 covers 14 residues. Looked up from germline, CDR1 is LGHNA and CDR2 is YNFKEQ. Trimming took 5 bases from V and 6 from J; bases not matched to a gene: 6. The CDR3 nucleotides are TGTGCCAGCAGCTCTACTAGCGTCCCCGGGGAGCTGTTTTTT. Translation gives CASSSTSVPGELFF.

V usage is TRBV19 and J usage is TRBJ1-4, with unresolved D. Trimming removed 4 bases from V and 0 bases from J, with 9 bases in between. CDR1 is LNHDA, CDR2 SQIVND, per germline (reference sequence). The CDR3 covers 15 residues. CDR3 nucleotides: TGTGCCAGTAGTAGACGGAGGGCAACTAATGAAAAACTGTTTTTT. It codes for CASSRRRATNEKLFF.

The chain has TRBV7-2 and TRBJ2-3, with D tentatively TRBD2 (6 bases). Looked up from germline, CDR1 is SGHTA and CDR2 is FQGNSA. The CDR3 length is 14 residues. Trimming took 4 bases from V and 2 from J, leaving 10 bases between them. CDR3 in amino acids: CASSSSGLTDTQYF. DNA for the CDR3: TGTGCCAGCAGCTCGAGCGGGCTCACAGATACGCAGTATTTT.

The chain joins TRBV6-5 to TRBJ2-7; 9 bases agree with TRBD1. The germline V gene has CDR1 MNHEY and CDR2 SVGAGI. There are 15 residues in the CDR3. J lost 6 bases, V lost 6 bases, and 12 bases had no gene match. The CDR3 coding sequence is TGTGCCAGCAGCCGCTGGTGGGACAGGGACTGCGAGCAGTACTTC. Residues: CASSRWWDRDCEQYF.

The chain couples TRBV19 to TRBJ2-6; D call uncertain. Germline CDR1 LNHDA, CDR2 SQIVND (reference sequence). The V end was cut by 1 base, the J end by 2 bases, with 9 bases between. The CDR3 runs to 16 residues. The CDR3 region is CASSIGTAPGANVLTF. In DNA form, the CDR3 reads TGTGCCAGTAGTATAGGGACCGCGCCTGGGGCCAACGTCCTGACTTTC.

This chain links TRBV7-3 with TRBJ1-2; TRBD1 might be the D (5 bases). The CDR3 totals 19 residues. In germline, CDR1 is SGHTA, CDR2 FQGTGA. With 0 bases removed from V and 5 bases from J, the gap between germline ends came to 25 bases. CDR3 coding DNA: TGTGCCAGCAGCTTAACGGGAGACCAGGGACCGATTAGGGGATATGGCTACACCTTC. Translating it yields CASSLTGDQGPIRGYGYTF.

This chain joins TRBV6-1 and TRBJ2-7; D is ambiguous. The V end was cut by 4 bases, the J end by 0 bases, with 10 bases between. Germline V lookup: CDR1 MNHNS, CDR2 SASEGT. This CDR3 is built from 14 residues. DNA for the CDR3: TGTGCCAGCAGTGTGGTTTCTGACTCCTACGAGCAGTACTTC. Its translation: CASSVVSDSYEQYF.

This chain uses TRBV14 with TRBJ1-1; 8 nucleotides agree with TRBD1. This CDR3 is built from 12 residues. V lost 3 bases to trimming and J lost 10 bases; unmatched junction nucleotides: 4. The germline gives CDR1 SGHDN, CDR2 FVKESK. The CDR3 sequence is CASSQTGVRAFF. CDR3 bases: TGTGCCAGCAGCCAGACAGGGGTAAGAGCTTTCTTT.

The chain recombines TRBV28 with TRBJ1-1; the D is unclear. The V end was cut by 3 bases, the J end by 0 bases, with 2 bases between. The CDR3 length is 12 residues. The germline V gene encodes CDR1 MDHEN and CDR2 SYDVKM. In nucleotides, the CDR3 is TGTGCCAGCAGTTTGGTGAACACTGAAGCTTTCTTT. Translation: CASSLVNTEAFF.

The chain is built from TRBV6-6 and TRBJ2-1; 9 bases fit TRBD1. V shed 5 bases and J 6 bases; nucleotides not matched to a gene: 2. The CDR3 is 13 amino acids. CDR1 MNHNY and CDR2 SVGAGI come from the germline V gene (reference sequence). The CDR3 nucleotides read TGTGCCAGCAGTACGGACAGGGGCAATGAGCAGTTCTTC. Amino acid sequence: CASSTDRGNEQFF.

The chain uses TRBV6-1 and TRBJ2-2; 7 nucleotides agree with TRBD1. The germline V gene encodes CDR1 MNHNS and CDR2 SASEGT. The CDR3 is 14 amino acids. The V gene end was trimmed by 8 bases and the J gene end by 3 bases; junction bases not matched to a gene: 6. CDR3 in DNA: TGTGCCAGCCGCCGACAGGGACACACCGGGGAGCTGTTTTTT. This translates into CASRRQGHTGELFF.

As concerns this clone: The germline gene is not matched at one end of the junction; a read error may be the cause. The chain couples TRBV7-7 to TRBJ2-1; 9 nucleotides agree with TRBD1. CDR1 SSHAT and CDR2 FNYEAQ come from the germline V gene (reference sequence). The CDR3 sequence is 15 residues long. In DNA form, the CDR3 reads TGTGCTAGCAGCTTAGAGGGACAGGGCTACAATGAGCAGTTCTTC. Amino acids: CASSLEGQGYNEQFF.

The chain carries TRBV4-3 and TRBJ1-1, with no clear D. With 2 bases removed from V and 6 bases from J, the gap between germline ends came to 10 bases. The CDR3 covers 13 residues. Germline CDR1 LGHNA, CDR2 YSLEER. Here the CDR3 DNA reads TGCGCCAGCAGCCAAACACCGGGATCTGAAGCTTTCTTT. Residues: CASSQTPGSEAFF.

The genes are TRBV5-1 and TRBJ2-7; D gene uncertain. Trimming left V 2 bases short and J 0 bases short, with 9 bases between. Germline V lookup: CDR1 SGHRS, CDR2 YFSETQ. The CDR3 covers 14 residues. CDR3 DNA sequence: TGCGCCAGCAGCTTACAGTCAAGCTCCTACGAGCAGTACTTC. Translated, it gives CASSLQSSSYEQYF.

The chain recombines TRBV18 with TRBJ2-1, with 7 bases aligning to TRBD2. J was trimmed by 5 bases and V by 4 bases; bases with no gene match: 2. The CDR3 is made up of 13 amino acids. Germline V gives CDR1 KGHSH, CDR2 LQKENI. The CDR3 sequence is CASSRGGNNEQFF. CDR3 DNA: TGTGCCAGCTCACGCGGGGGAAACAATGAGCAGTTCTTC.

The rearrangement joins TRBV7-9 to TRBJ1-1; D uncertain. CDR1 SEHNR and CDR2 FQNEAQ come from the germline V gene (reference sequence). The CDR3 contains 13 residues. V was trimmed by 2 bases and J by 2 bases, leaving 6 bases between them. CDR3 sequence (DNA): TGTGCCAGCAGCTTATTCGGAAACACTGAAGCTTTCTTT. Translation gives CASSLFGNTEAFF.

The rearrangement joins TRBV7-9 to TRBJ1-5, with 9 bases aligning to TRBD1. J lost 11 bases, V lost 3 bases, and 5 bases had no gene match. Germline CDR1 and CDR2: SEHNR and FQNEAQ (reference sequence). The CDR3 extends over 13 amino acids. The CDR3: CASSLGQGSAQHF. The CDR3 DNA reads TGTGCCAGCAGCTTGGGACAGGGTTCGGCCCAGCATTTT.

This chain connects TRBV11-2 to TRBJ2-1; 7 nucleotides line up with TRBD2. J lost 5 bases, V lost 2 bases, and 15 bases had no gene match. Germline-derived CDR1 and CDR2 are SGHAT and FQNNGV. CDR3 length: 18 residues. The DNA for the CDR3 is TGTGCCAGCAGCTTAACCCCCGCCGTTGCGGGGGAAGACAATGAGCAGTTCTTC. Amino acid sequence: CASSLTPAVAGEDNEQFF.

This clone has just a few counts. The V call is TRBV10-3, the J call TRBJ2-5; 12 bases match TRBD2. The germline V gene has CDR1 ENHRY and CDR2 SYGVKD. V was pared by 4 bases and J by 0 bases, with 15 bases of the junction left unmatched. The CDR3 has 20 residues. Written as DNA, the CDR3 is TGTGCCATCAGTGGAAGAACTAGCGGGGGGAACCGAGACTACCAAGAGACCCAGTACTTC. Its translation is CAISGRTSGGNRDYQETQYF.

This clone was seen only a few times. The chain employs TRBV4-3 and TRBJ2-2; no reliable D call. V was cut by 1 base and J by 6 bases, with 18 bases left in between. The V gene's germline CDR1 is LGHNA and CDR2 YSLEER. This CDR3 is built from 17 residues. For the CDR3, the DNA is TGCGCCAGCAGCCAAGCCCCGAGGAGCTATATTTCCGGGGAGCTGTTTTTT. This codes for CASSQAPRSYISGELFF.